This T cell receptor (beta chain) was identified in a study of blood T cell repertoires in COVID-19. Study information: The cDNA or gDNA used as material had been derived from T cells, B-cell-depleted T cells, or PBMCs.

Clones were read by immunoSEQ multiplex PCR, and TCRdb kept only the in-frame ones, dropping some. The sample records about 200,000 clones, 70% to 90% being singletons. What was sequenced was peripheral blood. The origin of this receptor is a man aged 35 to 55 with active or convalescent COVID-19.

The CDR3 nucleotides are TGTGCCAGTAGTATAACGGGTACAGGGGCTGGGGGTAATAATGAGCAGTTCTTC. It specifies CASSITGTGAGGNNEQFF. The V call is TRBV19, the J call TRBJ2-1; 7 bases are shared with TRBD1. Germline V CDR1 and CDR2: LNHDA, SQIVND (reference sequence). The CDR3 contains 18 residues. Trimming took 2 bases from V and 7 from J; bases not matched to a gene: 17.